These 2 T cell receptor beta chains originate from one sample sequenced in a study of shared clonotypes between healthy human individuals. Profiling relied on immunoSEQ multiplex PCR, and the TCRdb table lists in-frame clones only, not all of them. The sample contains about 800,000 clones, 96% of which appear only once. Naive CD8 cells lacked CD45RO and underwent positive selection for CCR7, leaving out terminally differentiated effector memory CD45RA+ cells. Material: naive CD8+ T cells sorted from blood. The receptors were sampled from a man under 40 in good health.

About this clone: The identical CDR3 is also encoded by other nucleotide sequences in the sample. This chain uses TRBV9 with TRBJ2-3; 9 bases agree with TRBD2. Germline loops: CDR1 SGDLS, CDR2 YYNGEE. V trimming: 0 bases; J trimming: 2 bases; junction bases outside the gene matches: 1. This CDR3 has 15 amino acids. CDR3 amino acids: CASSVGGRATDTQYF. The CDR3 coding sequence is TGTGCCAGCAGCGTAGGCGGGAGGGCCACAGATACGCAGTATTTT.

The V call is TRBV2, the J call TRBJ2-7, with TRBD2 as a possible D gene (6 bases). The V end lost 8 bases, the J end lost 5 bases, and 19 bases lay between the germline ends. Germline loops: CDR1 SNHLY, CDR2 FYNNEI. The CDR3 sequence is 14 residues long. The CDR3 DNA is TGTGCCAGCGCGGACCGGGAGAGATGGGACGAGCAGTACTTC. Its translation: CASADRERWDEQYF.